This paragraph covers one T cell receptor (beta chain) sequence. This entry is derived from a study of blood T cell repertoires in COVID-19. For the study at large: T cells, B-cell-depleted T cells, or PBMCs provided the cDNA or gDNA that served as material.

Study processing details: By means of reference gene primer amplification, nucleated cell counts were estimated. Sequencing was performed with immunoSEQ multiplex PCR; in TCRdb, only in-frame clones are kept and a portion is missing. V and J calls and clone size follow that table, whereas D and trimming were derived from the DNA. This table has 120,000 to 150,000 clones, roughly four fifths appearing once. Sequencing was carried out using PBMCs or T cells enriched from blood (not recorded which). The clonotype originates from a woman aged 45-59 years with acute COVID-19.

The CDR3 sequence is CASSLVPRAGGLSYNEQFF. DNA of the CDR3: TGCGCCAGCAGCTTGGTCCCAAGGGCGGGAGGTTTATCCTACAATGAGCAGTTCTTC. This sequence joins TRBV5-1 and TRBJ2-1, with 8 bases identical to TRBD2. V gave up 0 bases and J gave up 1 base; unmatched junction bases: 12. Germline V gene lookup returns CDR1 SGHRS and CDR2 YFSETQ. The CDR3 spans 19 residues.